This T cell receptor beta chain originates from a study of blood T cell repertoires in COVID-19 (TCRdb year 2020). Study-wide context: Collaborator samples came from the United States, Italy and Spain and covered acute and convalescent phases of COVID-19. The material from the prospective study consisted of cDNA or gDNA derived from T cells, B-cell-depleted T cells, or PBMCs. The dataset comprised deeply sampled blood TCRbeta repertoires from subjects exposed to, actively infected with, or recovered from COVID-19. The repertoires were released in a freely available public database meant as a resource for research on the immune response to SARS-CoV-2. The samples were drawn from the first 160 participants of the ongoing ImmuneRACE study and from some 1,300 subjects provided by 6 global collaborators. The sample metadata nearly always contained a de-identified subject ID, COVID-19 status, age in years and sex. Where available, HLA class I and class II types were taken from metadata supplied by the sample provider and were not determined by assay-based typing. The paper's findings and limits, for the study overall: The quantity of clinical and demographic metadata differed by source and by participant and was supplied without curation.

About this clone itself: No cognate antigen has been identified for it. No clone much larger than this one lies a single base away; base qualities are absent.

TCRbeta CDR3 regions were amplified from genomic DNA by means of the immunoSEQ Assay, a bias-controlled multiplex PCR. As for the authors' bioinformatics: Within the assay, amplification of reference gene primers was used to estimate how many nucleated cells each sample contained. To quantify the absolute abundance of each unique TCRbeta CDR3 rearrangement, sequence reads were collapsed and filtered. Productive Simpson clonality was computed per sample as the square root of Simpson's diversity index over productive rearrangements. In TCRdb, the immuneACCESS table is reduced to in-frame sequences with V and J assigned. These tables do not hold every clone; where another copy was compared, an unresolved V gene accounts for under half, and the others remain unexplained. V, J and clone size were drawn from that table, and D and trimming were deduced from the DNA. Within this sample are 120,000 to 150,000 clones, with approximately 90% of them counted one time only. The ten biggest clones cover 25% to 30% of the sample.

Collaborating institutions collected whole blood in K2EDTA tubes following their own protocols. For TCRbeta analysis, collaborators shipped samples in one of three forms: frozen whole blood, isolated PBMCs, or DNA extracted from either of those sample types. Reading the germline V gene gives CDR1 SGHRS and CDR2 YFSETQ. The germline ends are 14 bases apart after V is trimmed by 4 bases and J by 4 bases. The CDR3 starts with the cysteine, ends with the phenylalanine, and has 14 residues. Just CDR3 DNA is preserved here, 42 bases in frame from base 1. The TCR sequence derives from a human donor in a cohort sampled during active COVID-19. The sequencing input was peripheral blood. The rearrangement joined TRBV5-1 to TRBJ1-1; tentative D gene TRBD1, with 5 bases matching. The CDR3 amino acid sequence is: CASSRKQEFTEAFF. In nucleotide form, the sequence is TGCGCCAGCAGCAGAAAACAGGAATTCACTGAAGCTTTCTTT.